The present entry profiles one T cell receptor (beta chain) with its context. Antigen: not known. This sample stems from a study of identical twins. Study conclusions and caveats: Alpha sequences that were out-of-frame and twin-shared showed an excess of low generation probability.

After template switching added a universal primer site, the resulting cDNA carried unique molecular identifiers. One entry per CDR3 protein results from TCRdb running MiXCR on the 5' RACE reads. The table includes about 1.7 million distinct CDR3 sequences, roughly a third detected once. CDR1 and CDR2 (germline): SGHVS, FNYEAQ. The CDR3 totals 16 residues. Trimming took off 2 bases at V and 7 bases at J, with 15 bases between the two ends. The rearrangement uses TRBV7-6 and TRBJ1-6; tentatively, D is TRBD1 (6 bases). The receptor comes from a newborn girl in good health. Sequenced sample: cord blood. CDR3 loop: CASSLFADSLNSPLHF. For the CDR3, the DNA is TGTGCCAGCAGCTTATTTGCGGACAGCCTCAATTCACCCCTCCACTTT.